The next 9 T cell receptor beta chains were all read from a single sample in a study of long-term antiretroviral therapy in people with HIV. Version v3.0 of the immunoSEQ assay ran at survey level. The assay was immunoSEQ multiplex PCR, and TCRdb's table has in-frame clones only and misses some. In the table there are some 40,000 clones, around 80% of which are singletons. Sequencing was performed on unsorted PBMCs, taken 1.5 years after starting antiretroviral therapy. The receptor source for this set is a young man with HIV.

This chain links TRBV28 with TRBJ1-2, with 7 nucleotides matching TRBD1. Trimming took 7 bases from V and 7 from J; bases not matched to a gene: 9. CDR1 is MDHEN and CDR2 is SYDVKM in the germline V gene. This CDR3 is 13 amino acids long. The CDR3 sequence: CASTTATGFGYTF. CDR3 nucleotides: TGTGCCAGCACCACGGCGACAGGGTTTGGCTACACCTTC.

This chain uses TRBV27 with TRBJ2-1, with D tentatively TRBD1 (6 bases). V lost 5 bases to trimming and J lost 7 bases, with 21 bases between them. In germline, CDR1 is MNHEY, CDR2 SMNVEV (reference sequence). This CDR3 is built from 16 residues. This CDR3 reads CASSRMTGALPNEQFF. The CDR3 bases are TGTGCCAGCAGTCGAATGACAGGCGCTCTTCCTAATGAGCAGTTCTTC.

As concerns this clone: Other DNA sequences in the same sample also yield this CDR3. J is TRBJ2-7 and V is TRBV29-1, with 7 bases lining up with TRBD1. Trimming took 0 bases from V and 3 from J; bases not matched to a gene: 5. This CDR3 spans 14 amino acids. CDR1 and CDR2 (germline): SQVTM, ANQGSEA. CDR3 DNA: TGCAGCGTTGAAGAAGGGGACAGAGGCTACGAGCAGTACTTC. Encoded protein: CSVEEGDRGYEQYF.

V usage is TRBV4-3 and J usage is TRBJ2-7; 9 positions agree with TRBD1. Per the germline V gene, CDR1 is LGHNA and CDR2 is YSLEER. Trimming removed 0 bases from V and 4 bases from J; junction bases left unmatched: 4. This CDR3 has 15 residues. CDR3 sequence reads: CASSQEDRGGYEQYF. DNA of the CDR3: TGCGCCAGCAGCCAAGAAGACAGGGGGGGATACGAGCAGTACTTC.

The rearrangement joins TRBV28 to TRBJ1-1; possibly TRBD1 for D (6 bases). Germline V lookup: CDR1 MDHEN, CDR2 SYDVKM. V lost 7 bases and J 1 base, leaving 13 bases between the germline ends. The CDR3 totals 14 residues. CDR3 nucleotide sequence: TGTGCCAGCAAGGAGGGGGGCAAGAACACTGAAGCTTTCTTT. It specifies CASKEGGKNTEAFF.

This clone turned up a few times. The V gene is TRBV20-1, the J gene TRBJ2-1; weak D call: TRBD2 (5 bases). The CDR3 is 11 residues long. CDR1 is DFQATT and CDR2 is SNEGSKA in the germline V gene (reference sequence). Trimming shortened V by 8 bases and J by 5 bases, and 10 bases separated the two germline ends. CDR3 bases: TGCAGTCCCCCCGGGGACAATGAGCAGTTCTTC. Protein product: CSPPGDNEQFF.

The chain links TRBV23-1 to TRBJ2-1, with TRBD2 identical over 8 bases. TRBV23-1 is an open reading frame, and its role is uncertain. CDR3 length equals 15 residues. Losses at the gene ends were 9 bases for V and 1 base for J; bases not matched to a gene: 8. In DNA, the CDR3 is TGCGCCAGGGGGGGCGGGACTAGATCCTACAATGAGCAGTTCTTC. It codes for CARGGGTRSYNEQFF.

The chain uses TRBV13 and TRBJ2-5, with D unclear. Trimming took 1 base from V and 0 from J, leaving 3 bases between them. CDR1 is PRHDT, CDR2 FYEKMQ, per germline (reference sequence). The CDR3 has 13 residues. The DNA for the CDR3 is TGTGCCAGCAGCTTAGAGAACCAAGAGACCCAGTACTTC. It translates to CASSLENQETQYF.

The rearrangement joins TRBV19 to TRBJ1-5; possible D gene TRBD1, 6 bases. V lost 6 bases, J lost 1 base, and 16 bases lay in between. The germline gives CDR1 LNHDA, CDR2 SQIVND (reference sequence). The CDR3 consists of 16 residues. The CDR3 spells CASRLTGSESNQPQHF. CDR3 in DNA: TGTGCCAGTAGACTAACAGGGAGTGAAAGCAATCAGCCCCAGCATTTT.